This entry is about one TCR beta chain. Its target is unknown. The data were taken from a study of cytomegalovirus exposure and HLA in healthy donors. Germline CDR1 SGHAT, CDR2 FQDESV (reference sequence). The CDR3 contains 14 residues. Trimming cost V 5 bases and J 3 bases; bases outside gene matches: 3. Broader study findings: A later analysis linked about 17,000 TCR beta sequences to HLA alleles at 0.05 false discovery rate. In an earlier analysis, most TCR beta V segments were productive about 87% or about 30% of the time. Some TCR beta chains (roughly 150 of them) were listed as cytomegalovirus-associated.

The PCR had 60 Vbeta and 13 Jbeta primers. TCRdb's copy holds only in-frame clones and misses some; the assay was immunoSEQ multiplex PCR. The data contain around 170,000 clones, about 79% of them singletons. Specimen: PBMCs. The chain recombines TRBV11-1 with TRBJ2-7; 11 bases line up with TRBD2. This sequence originates from a man between 18 and 35 years old in good health and CMV-seronegative. The CDR3: CASSRLAGHYEQYF. DNA of the CDR3: TGTGCCAGCAGCCGACTAGCGGGGCACTACGAGCAGTACTTC.